These 12 T cell receptor beta chains originate from one sample sequenced in a study of metastatic and nonmetastatic thyroid tumors. TCRdb used MiXCR to call clones anew from the PCR reads. The sample gives some 41,000 clones, 3% to 3.5% of which show up once; about 9.7% is in the top ten. None of the patients had undergone any treatment ahead of thyroid surgery. The sample was blood. Every receptor here comes from a female donor with papillary thyroid cancer or a benign thyroid nodule (not recorded which). Some clones in this sample may be carry-over from other donors' samples.

This sequence joins TRBV11-2 and TRBJ2-7; 10 bases align to TRBD1. The CDR3 spans 16 residues. Germline V lookup: CDR1 SGHAT, CDR2 FQNNGV. The V gene end was trimmed by 3 bases and the J gene end by 2 bases; junction bases not matched to a gene: 7. The CDR3 protein is CASSFLIGQGAYEQYF. The DNA of the CDR3 is TGTGCCAGCAGCTTCCTAATAGGACAGGGGGCCTACGAGCAGTACTTC.

This clone has a count of ten or more. The chain recombines TRBV15 with TRBJ2-1; tentatively, D is TRBD2 (6 bases). Germline values: CDR1 LNHNV, CDR2 YYDKDF (reference sequence). CDR3 size: 15 residues. The V end was cut by 4 bases, the J end by 2 bases, with 12 bases between. The CDR3 spells CATSNTGEPYNEQFF. The CDR3 nucleotides read TGTGCCACCAGCAACACGGGGGAGCCCTACAATGAGCAGTTCTTC. The complete variable domain, with remaining parts taken from reference TRBV15 and TRBJ2-1, reads DAMVIQNPRYQVTQFGKPVTLSCSQTLNHNVMYWYQQKSSQAPKLLFHYYDKDFNNEADTPDNFQSRRPNTSFCFLDIRSPGLGDTAMYLCATSNTGEPYNEQFFGPGTRLTVL.

This clone was observed many times. The chain combines TRBV19 with TRBJ1-5, with D perhaps matching TRBD1 (6 bases). The CDR3 runs to 13 residues. The germline V gene encodes CDR1 LNHDA and CDR2 SQIVND (reference sequence). V gave up 6 bases and J gave up 7 bases, with 13 bases separating them. In DNA form, the CDR3 reads TGTGCCAGTAGGACGGACAGCGGACAGCCCCAGCATTTT. Translating gives CASRTDSGQPQHF. The full variable domain, rest sourced from reference TRBV19 and TRBJ1-5, is DGGITQSPKYLFRKEGQNVTLSCEQNLNHDAMYWYRQDPGQGLRLIYYSQIVNDFQKGDIAEGYSVSREKKESFPLTVTSAQKNPTAFYLCASRTDSGQPQHFGDGTRLSIL.

The sample holds a few counts of this clone. The chain joins TRBV6-5 to TRBJ1-2, with TRBD1 as a possible D gene (5 bases). The CDR3 is 15 amino acids. V was cut by 0 bases and J by 4 bases, with 12 bases left in between. The germline V gene encodes CDR1 MNHEY and CDR2 SVGAGI. CDR3 sequence reads: CASSYSRRGPYGYTF. In nucleotides, the CDR3 is TGTGCCAGCAGTTACTCGAGGAGGGGACCCTATGGCTACACCTTC.

This clone was observed a few times. V gene TRBV6-1 combines with J gene TRBJ2-7, with no clear D. V was shortened by 5 bases and J by 6 bases, with 14 bases between the two germline ends. This CDR3 has 13 residues. Germline V gene sequence: CDR1 MNHNS, CDR2 SASEGT. CDR3 residues: CASSLGRVSEQYF. The CDR3 DNA follows: TGTGCCAGCAGTCTAGGACGAGTTAGCGAGCAGTACTTC.

This sequence joins TRBV7-9 and TRBJ1-1; D gene unclear. V lost 5 bases to trimming and J lost 6 bases, with 10 bases between them. The CDR3 covers 12 residues. CDR1 SEHNR and CDR2 FQNEAQ come from the germline V gene (reference sequence). DNA for the CDR3: TGTGCCAGCAGCCCCGCCCGCTCTGAAGCTTTCTTT. The encoded protein is CASSPARSEAFF.

Details on this clone: Given a much more abundant clone one base away, this may be a read error. The chain carries TRBV6-4 and TRBJ2-3; D remains ambiguous. The CDR3 has 15 amino acids. Germline V lookup: CDR1 MRHNA, CDR2 SNTAGT. V was clipped by 0 bases and J by 1 base, with 8 bases between them. CDR3 DNA sequence: TGTGCCAGCAGTGACTCTCAAGAGGGCACAGATACGCAGTATTTT. Translating gives CASSDSQEGTDTQYF.

This clone was recorded many times. This sequence joins TRBV12-3 or TRBV12-4 and TRBJ2-7; D gene ambiguous. The CDR3 covers 14 residues. The V end was cut by 1 base, the J end by 5 bases, with 12 bases between. CDR3 DNA: TGTGCCAGCAGTTTAGGGGCCCTCGGCAACGAGCAGTACTTC. Translation gives CASSLGALGNEQYF.

In its sample, this clone was seen many times. The chain uses TRBV20-1 and TRBJ1-2; D might be TRBD1 (6 bases). The V end was cut by 6 bases, the J end by 4 bases, with 15 bases between. Germline V gene sequence: CDR1 DFQATT, CDR2 SNEGSKA (reference sequence). The CDR3 runs to 13 residues. The CDR3 reads CSASVGRGYGYTF. In nucleotides, the CDR3 is TGCAGTGCCTCGGTGGGCAGGGGCTATGGCTACACCTTC.

This clone has a count of ten or more. The chain is built from TRBV5-4 and TRBJ2-5; D assignment may be TRBD1 or TRBD2 (5 bases each). The CDR3 runs 13 residues. CDR1 and CDR2 (germline): SGHNT, YYREEE (reference sequence). Trimming left V 2 bases short and J 7 bases short, with 12 bases between. CDR3 sequence (DNA): TGTGCCAGCAGCTTTGGGGACCCAGGGACCCAGTACTTC. Amino acids: CASSFGDPGTQYF.

V gene TRBV11-2 combines with J gene TRBJ2-3; TRBD2 matches 8 bases. Unmatched junction bases numbered 7, after V lost 5 bases and J lost 0 bases. CDR1 is SGHAT, CDR2 FQNNGV, per germline. This CDR3 region has 16 residues. CDR3 nucleotide sequence: TGTGCCAGCAGCACCCAGTCTAGCGGGAGCACAGATACGCAGTATTTT. Amino acids: CASSTQSSGSTDTQYF.

This clone appeared many times. The chain carries TRBV11-1 and TRBJ2-2, with 10 bases that match TRBD2. The germline V gene encodes CDR1 SGHAT and CDR2 FQDESV (reference sequence). The CDR3 totals 14 residues. The J segment lost 7 bases and the V segment lost 5 bases, leaving 4 bases of the junction unmatched. The DNA for the CDR3 is TGTGCCAGCAGCCATCTAGCGGGAGTCGGGGAGCTGTTTTTT. Translation: CASSHLAGVGELFF. Filled out from reference TRBV11-1 and TRBJ2-2, the complete variable domain reads EAEVAQSPRYKITEKSQAVAFWCDPISGHATLYWYRQILGQGPELLVQFQDESVVDDSQLPKDRFSAERLKGVDSTLKIQPAELGDSAMYLCASSHLAGVGELFFGEGSRLTVL.